The 9 T cell receptor beta chains below all came from one sample that was sequenced in a study of molecular identifiers for immune sequencing clone quantification. From the PCR reads, TCRdb called clonotypes with MiXCR, one entry per CDR3 protein. The sample gives about 640,000 distinct CDR3 sequences, just under 20% of which show up once; 0.75% to 0.95% is in the top ten. Specimen: naive CD8+ T cells from blood, with Jurkat cell RNA spiked in. The subset denotes: FACS-sorted CD8+CD4-CCR7+CD45RA+ naive T cells. The receptors were gathered from a human donor in good health. Some libraries in this study had Jurkat cell RNA spiked in.

Details on this clonotype: A single base is all that separates this from a far larger clone, so a read error is likely. This chain links TRBV7-9 with TRBJ2-2; D tentatively fits TRBD1 or TRBD2 (6 bases each). Germline assignment: CDR1 SEHNR and CDR2 FQNEAQ (reference sequence). CDR3 size: 13 residues. The chain's CDR3 is CASSFGGTGELSF. The CDR3 DNA reads as TGTGCCAGCAGTTTCGGGGGCACCGGGGAGCTGTCTTTT.

The table lists this clonotype with many counts. This chain joins TRBV5-6 and TRBJ1-5, with D hard to call. This CDR3 spans 15 amino acids. The germline gives CDR1 SGHDT, CDR2 YYEEEE. The V end lost 0 bases, the J end lost 2 bases, and 9 bases lay between the germline ends. The CDR3 loop reads CASSLALQGNQPQHF. The CDR3 coding sequence is TGTGCCAGCAGCTTGGCCCTCCAGGGCAATCAGCCCCAGCATTTT.

This clonotype was seen a handful of times. One base away lies a much larger clone, so this may be a sequencing read error. The chain uses TRBV5-3 and TRBJ1-2; D is unclear. TRBV5-3 is an ORF; its function is uncertain. CDR3 length: 13 residues. The CDR3 loop is CASSSQDNYGYTF. CDR3 nucleotides: TGTGCCAGCAGCTCCCAGGACAACTATGGCTACACCTTC.

This clonotype was detected ten times or more. V gene TRBV4-1 combines with J gene TRBJ1-5; D unresolved. The CDR3 length is 14 residues. V was shortened by 0 bases and J by 5 bases, with 8 bases between the two germline ends. CDR1 and CDR2 (germline): MGHRA, YSYEKL. In nucleotides, the CDR3 is TGCGCCAGCAGCCAAGATAAAGGCTATCAGCCCCAGCATTTT. This codes for CASSQDKGYQPQHF.

This clonotype was recorded at least ten times. The V gene is TRBV29-1, the J gene TRBJ2-5, with 15 positions matching TRBD2. The CDR3 is 14 amino acids. V dropped 7 bases and J dropped 2; count of bases not matched to a gene: 2. From germline, CDR1 is SQVTM and CDR2 ANQGSEA. The CDR3, as DNA: TGCAGCGCTGGACTAGCGGGGGGGCAAGAGACCCAGTACTTC. It is translated as CSAGLAGGQETQYF.

This clonotype has ten or more counts. The J gene is TRBJ2-2, the V gene TRBV7-9, with 8 bases identical to TRBD1. J was trimmed by 3 bases and V by 6 bases; bases with no gene match: 9. The germline gives CDR1 SEHNR, CDR2 FQNEAQ (reference sequence). The CDR3 covers 16 residues. The CDR3 region is CASSSRQGLDTGELFF. CDR3 coding DNA: TGTGCCAGCAGTTCTCGACAGGGGTTGGACACCGGGGAGCTGTTTTTT. The variable domain in full, with the rest retrieved from reference TRBV7-9 and TRBJ2-2, is DTGVSQNPRHKITKRGQNVTFRCDPISEHNRLYWYRQTLGQGPEFLTYFQNEAQLEKSRLLSDRFSAERPKGSFSTLEIQRTEQGDSAMYLCASSSRQGLDTGELFFGEGSRLTVL.

In its sample, this clonotype was seen many times. V and J are TRBV4-3 and TRBJ2-7, with 8 bases matching TRBD1. Trimming cost V 0 bases and J 4 bases; bases outside gene matches: 2. The CDR3 runs to 14 residues. Germline V lookup: CDR1 LGHNA, CDR2 YSLEER. CDR3 protein: CASSQDYRGYEQYF. In nucleotides, the CDR3 is TGCGCCAGCAGCCAAGACTACAGGGGGTACGAGCAGTACTTC.

Turning to this clonotype: A much bigger clone sits one base away, suggesting this may be a read error. CDR3 protein: CASSPLDLDAFF. CDR3 nucleotides: TGTGCCAGCAGCCCCCTGGACCTTGACGCTTTCTTT. The gene calls are TRBV9 and TRBJ1-1; D gene uncertain. The CDR3 runs to 12 residues. The V end was cut by 4 bases, the J end by 11 bases, with 15 bases between. The V gene's germline CDR1 is SGDLS and CDR2 YYNGEE.

This clonotype has at least ten counts. The chain links TRBV6-2 or TRBV6-3 to TRBJ2-1; 8 bases align to TRBD2. The germline CDR1 and CDR2 sequences are MNHEY and SVGEGT. The CDR3 sequence is 15 residues long. J was trimmed by 3 bases and V by 6 bases; bases with no gene match: 7. CDR3 sequence: CASSTPGLVYNEQFF. The CDR3 DNA reads TGTGCCAGCAGCACACCGGGACTAGTCTACAATGAGCAGTTCTTC.